This is a list of T cell receptor beta chains from one sample in a study of T cell responses to AZD1222 COVID-19 vaccine. Assay used: immunoSEQ multiplex PCR; TCRdb lists only in-frame clones, some missing. The sample contains some 90,000 clones, under 95% of which appear only once. The sample in question was peripheral blood, obtained on day 0 of MenACWY control vaccination. Source of these receptors: an adult in good health. Both conserved end residues are part of each CDR3. A D gene is named only where the DNA matches it firmly. Clone size is shown for a subset of rows, as once, few, many or a class of expanded clone.

-,TRBV28,TRBJ1-2,-,12,TGTGCCAGCAGCCCAGGGGACTGGGGCTACACCTTC,CASSPGDWGYTF
-,TRBV5-1,TRBJ1-4,-,14,TGCGCCAGCAGCCCAGGGTTAACTAATGAAAAACTGTTTTTT,CASSPGLTNEKLFF
-,TRBV6-5,TRBJ1-1,-,15,TGTGCCAGCAGTTACTCGGGGGGCGGTGGCACTGAAGCTTTCTTT,CASSYSGGGGTEAFF
-,TRBV3-1/TRBV3-2,TRBJ1-1,-,14,TGTGCCAGCAGCCCCTCTGCGGGGGATACTGAAGCTTTCTTT,CASSPSAGDTEAFF
-,TRBV29-1,TRBJ1-1,TRBD1,15,TGCAGCGTTGGGGGACAGGGGGCCTTTAACACTGAAGCTTTCTTT,CSVGGQGAFNTEAFF
-,TRBV5-1,TRBJ1-5,-,13,TGCGCCAGCAGCTTGGACGGGGGAAACCCCCAGCATTTT,CASSLDGGNPQHF
-,TRBV7-2,TRBJ2-6,-,15,TGTGCCAGCAGCCAAGGGGGTACTGGGGCCAACGTCCTGACTTTC,CASSQGGTGANVLTF
-,TRBV19,TRBJ2-7,TRBD2,15,TGTGCCAGTAGTATGGGACTAGCGGTTGTCTACGAGCAGTACTTC,CASSMGLAVVYEQYF
-,TRBV5-1,TRBJ1-1,-,15,TGCGCCAGCAGCCTCGGACAAAATATGAACACTGAAGCTTTCTTT,CASSLGQNMNTEAFF
once,TRBV4-1,TRBJ2-7,-,16,TGCGCCAGCAGCCAAGATAAGACCGTAAGCTCCTACGAGCAGTACTTC,CASSQDKTVSSYEQYF
-,TRBV3-1/TRBV3-2,TRBJ2-3,-,14,TGTGCCAGCAGCCAAGATCTAGCGACAGATACGCAGTATTTT,CASSQDLATDTQYF
-,TRBV28,TRBJ2-3,TRBD1,14,TGTGCCAGCCAACAGGGACAGGTAACAGATACGCAGTATTTT,CASQQGQVTDTQYF
-,TRBV18,TRBJ1-4,-,16,TGTGCCAGCTCACCACCTACGAGTACACCTAATGAAAAACTGTTTTTT,CASSPPTSTPNEKLFF
-,TRBV18,TRBJ2-5,-,14,TGTGCCAGCTCACCACCTTCCAACCAAGAGACCCAGTACTTC,CASSPPSNQETQYF
once,TRBV6-5,TRBJ2-3,-,14,TGTGCCAGCAGTTATGACGGGGGCACAGATACGCAGTATTTT,CASSYDGGTDTQYF
-,TRBV6-2/TRBV6-3,TRBJ2-5,-,13,TGTGCCAGCAGCCGCTCCGTACAAGAGACCCAGTACTTC,CASSRSVQETQYF
-,TRBV6-1,TRBJ1-6,TRBD1,17,TGTGCCAGCAGTGAAGCGACAGGGATCTCCTATAATTCACCCCTCCACTTT,CASSEATGISYNSPLHF
-,TRBV28,TRBJ2-3,-,15,TGTGCCAGCAGCCGACGGATTTCCGGCACAGATACGCAGTATTTT,CASSRRISGTDTQYF
-,TRBV28,TRBJ1-2,-,13,TGTGCCAGCAGTTCGACGGCAAACTATGGCTACACCTTC,CASSSTANYGYTF
-,TRBV7-8,TRBJ2-5,TRBD2,13,TGTGCCTCTGCGCGGGGGGGCAGGGAGACCCAGTACTTC,CASARGGRETQYF
-,TRBV18,TRBJ1-6,TRBD1,15,TGTGCCAGCTCACCACTTGGGACAGAAGATTCACCCCTCCACTTT,CASSPLGTEDSPLHF
-,TRBV29-1,TRBJ2-2,-,12,TGCAGCGCTGGTGGGGGGAACGGGGAGCTGTTTTTT,CSAGGGNGELFF
-,TRBV18,TRBJ2-1,-,14,TGTGCCAGCTCCCCGACAGACACATACAATGAGCAGTTCTTC,CASSPTDTYNEQFF
-,TRBV19,TRBJ1-5,-,17,TGTGCCAGTAGTATGGGGCTTGGTCCAAATAGCAATCAGCCCCAGCATTTT,CASSMGLGPNSNQPQHF
-,TRBV27,TRBJ2-3,TRBD2,14,TGTGCCAGCAGTCCGCGGCTAGCGGGGGATACGCAGTATTTT,CASSPRLAGDTQYF
once,TRBV6-1,TRBJ2-2,-,12,TGTGCCAGCAGTGACGTTATCGGGGAGCTGTTTTTT,CASSDVIGELFF
-,TRBV6-5,TRBJ1-2,-,12,TGTGCCATAGGGACACGGCGGGGCGGCTACACCTTC,CAIGTRRGGYTF
few,TRBV5-1,TRBJ1-1,-,15,TGCGCCAGCAGCTCTGGCGGGGGGCTCAACACTGAAGCTTTCTTT,CASSSGGGLNTEAFF
-,TRBV15,TRBJ2-3,-,15,TGTGCCACCAGCAGAGAGGGACGACCGGGAGATACGCAGTATTTT,CATSREGRPGDTQYF
-,TRBV18,TRBJ2-1,TRBD2,14,TGTGCCAGCTCACCGCTAGCGGGAGTTCCTGAGCAGTTCTTC,CASSPLAGVPEQFF
-,TRBV19,TRBJ1-5,-,16,TGTGCCAGTAGCACCCGGGGGGGAGGTGGCAATCAGCCCCAGCATTTT,CASSTRGGGGNQPQHF
few,TRBV7-2,TRBJ1-2,-,15,TGTGCCAGCAGCTTAGGTTCGGATTTAAACTATGGCTACACCTTC,CASSLGSDLNYGYTF
-,TRBV7-2,TRBJ2-3,-,15,TGTGCCAGCAGCTTAGTCGGGAGTGGGACAGATACGCAGTATTTT,CASSLVGSGTDTQYF
-,TRBV28,TRBJ1-2,-,14,TGTGCCAGCAGTTTATACGGGACGGCCTGGGGCTACACCTTC,CASSLYGTAWGYTF
-,TRBV29-1,TRBJ2-7,TRBD2,12,TGCAGCGTCGCTAGCGGGGGCTACGAGCAGTACTTC,CSVASGGYEQYF
-,TRBV10-3,TRBJ1-2,TRBD1,13,TGTGCCATCAGGGGGGACAGGGGGAAAGGCTACACCTTC,CAIRGDRGKGYTF
-,TRBV7-3,TRBJ2-5,TRBD2,15,TGTGCCAGCAGCTTCCAAGCGGGAGGGGGAGAGACCCAGTACTTC,CASSFQAGGGETQYF
once,TRBV6-4,TRBJ1-2,TRBD1,15,TGTGCCAGCAGTGACTCGTCCGGGACAGCTTACGGCTACACCTTC,CASSDSSGTAYGYTF
few,TRBV11-1,TRBJ2-3,TRBD2,14,TGTGCCAGCAGCTCTGGACTAGGAGGAGATACGCAGTATTTT,CASSSGLGGDTQYF
once,TRBV5-1,TRBJ2-1,TRBD2,15,TGCGCCAGCAGCCTTAGCGGGGGGGCCTACAATGAGCAGTTCTTC,CASSLSGGAYNEQFF
-,TRBV12-3/TRBV12-4,TRBJ1-3,-,13,TGTGCCAGCGGCAAGGTCTCAGGAAACACCATATATTTT,CASGKVSGNTIYF
-,TRBV11-3,TRBJ1-1,TRBD1,16,TGTGCCAGCAGCTTAGATCCTGGGACAGGGTACACTGAAGCTTTCTTT,CASSLDPGTGYTEAFF
-,TRBV4-2,TRBJ2-1,TRBD2,17,TGTGCCAGCAGCCCTACCCCTCGCGGGAGCTCCTACAATGAGCAGTTCTTC,CASSPTPRGSSYNEQFF
-,TRBV7-2,TRBJ1-1,-,14,TGTGCCAGCAGCTCACTCAGGGGGAACACTGAAGCTTTCTTT,CASSSLRGNTEAFF
-,TRBV28,TRBJ2-7,TRBD2,15,TGTGCCAGCACCGTGACTAGCGGGGGAACCTACGAGCAGTACTTC,CASTVTSGGTYEQYF
-,TRBV10-3,TRBJ2-7,-,12,TGTGCCATCAACCAGGGATCGGGTGAGCAGTACTTC,CAINQGSGEQYF
-,TRBV19,TRBJ1-1,TRBD1,14,TGTGCCAGTAGTAGTGACAGGGGCGACACTGAAGCTTTCTTT,CASSSDRGDTEAFF
-,TRBV28,TRBJ1-5,-,15,TGTGCCAGCAGTTTAGCGCCGGTCGGAAATCAGCCCCAGCATTTT,CASSLAPVGNQPQHF
-,TRBV3-1/TRBV3-2,TRBJ1-2,-,19,TGTGCCAGCAGCCAAGTAAGCGGTACAGGACTAATGGGGAACTATGGCTACACCTTC,CASSQVSGTGLMGNYGYTF
-,TRBV28,TRBJ1-2,-,12,TGTGCCAGCAGAGCCCCCGGGGATGGCTACACCTTC,CASRAPGDGYTF
-,TRBV2,TRBJ1-4,TRBD1,14,TGTGCCAGCTATAAGGGACAGGGGAGTGAAAAACTGTTTTTT,CASYKGQGSEKLFF
-,TRBV19,TRBJ2-1,-,16,TGTGCCAGTACCCCCCGGGACCCCGGGGCCTACAATGAGCAGTTCTTC,CASTPRDPGAYNEQFF
-,TRBV28,TRBJ1-4,-,14,TGTGCCAGCAGTTTCGGGCCCACTAATGAAAAACTGTTTTTT,CASSFGPTNEKLFF
once,TRBV5-1,TRBJ1-6,-,13,TGCGCCAGCAGCTCGGCGCCCGGGTCGCCCCTCCACTTT,CASSSAPGSPLHF
-,TRBV11-2,TRBJ1-3,-,17,TGTGCCAGCAGCTTAGTTGCGGCGTCTCTCTCTGGAAACACCATATATTTT,CASSLVAASLSGNTIYF